This TCR beta chain was recovered during a study of cytomegalovirus exposure and HLA in healthy donors. PCR primers comprised 60 Vbeta and 13 Jbeta primers. Here immunoSEQ multiplex PCR was the method, and the copy in TCRdb shows in-frame clones only, minus some. The repertoire holds under 200,000 clones, with roughly 72% as singletons. The V gene lost 7 bases and the J gene lost 0 bases, with 16 bases spanning the gap. The CDR3 is 17 residues long. CDR1 and CDR2 (germline): SNHLY, FYNNEI. Sequencing was done on a sample of PBMCs. V is TRBV2 and J is TRBJ2-6; maybe TRBD2 (6 bases). This receptor was taken from a man between 40 and 49 years old in good health and CMV-seronegative. This CDR3 reads CASTRRDLLSGANVLTF. For the CDR3, the DNA is TGTGCCAGCACCCGCCGGGACTTACTCTCTGGGGCCAACGTCCTGACTTTC.